The subject of this entry is one TCR beta chain. Source study methods: Amplifying reference gene primers gave estimates of nucleated cell counts. Only in-frame clones appear in the TCRdb table, and some are missing; sequencing was by immunoSEQ multiplex PCR. The D gene and trimming were derived from the DNA, and the V and J assignments and clone size from that table. There are approximately 57,000 clones in the sample; around 80% occur only once, and around 8.2% lies in the top ten. This entry belongs to a study of blood T cell repertoires in COVID-19. This CDR3 is 11 amino acids long. CDR1 SGHDT and CDR2 YYEEEE come from the germline V gene. Between the trimmed V and J ends, which lost 3 bases and 9 bases, there was a span of 10 bases.

This sequence was found in a woman older than 75 with acute or convalescent COVID-19. Sequenced material: peripheral blood. The chain recombines TRBV5-6 with TRBJ2-7; maybe TRBD2 (6 bases). CDR3 DNA sequence: TGTGCCAGCAGCTCGGGGGAGCGGCAGTACTTC. Translated: CASSSGERQYF.